The source of this T cell receptor beta chain is a study of blood T cell repertoires in COVID-19. At the level of the study: Collection of acute and convalescent COVID-19 samples took place in the United States, Italy and Spain.

This clone was detected a few times. Clones were read by immunoSEQ multiplex PCR, and TCRdb kept only the in-frame ones, dropping some. This table holds roughly 55,000 clones, around 86% found once. Germline CDR1 is MGHRA and CDR2 is YSYEKL. V lost 1 base, J lost 6 bases, and 11 bases lay in between. The length of the CDR3 is 14 residues. The sequence came from a man in his fifties or sixties with active COVID-19. This chain connects TRBV4-1 to TRBJ2-3, with D maybe TRBD2 (6 bases). Input material: peripheral blood. CDR3 loop: CASSQGGAGDTQYF. For the CDR3, the DNA is TGCGCCAGCAGCCAAGGCGGGGCGGGGGATACGCAGTATTTT.